This T cell receptor (beta chain) was recorded in a study of T cells in women clearing cervical HPV infection. Here immunoSEQ multiplex PCR was the method, and the copy in TCRdb shows in-frame clones only, minus some. Seen in this sample are about 18,000 clones; the ten most common clones hold approximately 15%. This receptor was obtained from a woman between 18 and 75 years old with a cervical HPV16 infection that either progressed to CIN3+ or cleared (not recorded which). Sequencing used blood buffy coat.

The CDR3 here is CASSSGGRPDSGNTIYF. The DNA read from the CDR3 is TGCGCCAGCAGCTCCGGGGGACGACCCGACTCTGGAAACACC. This chain joins TRBV5-1 and TRBJ1-3; maybe TRBD1 (5 bases). The read terminates 3 residues before the CDR3 end, so the remaining end is supplied by the germline J gene. Trimming removed 3 bases at V and 0 bases at J, with 16 bases between. Germline-derived CDR1 and CDR2 are SGHRS and YFSETQ. The CDR3 extends over 17 amino acids.